This TCR beta chain was sequenced for a study of blood T cell repertoires in COVID-19. Methods used by the authors: Nucleated cell number was recorded as an estimate derived from reference gene primer amplification. Clones were sequenced by immunoSEQ multiplex PCR, and TCRdb holds only the in-frame ones, with some missing. Clone size and V and J calls were adopted from that table, with D and trimming inferred from the DNA. The table lists 90,000 or so clones, 90% of them singletons. Losses at the gene ends were 3 bases for V and 6 bases for J; bases not matched to a gene: 5. The CDR3 is 14 amino acids. From germline, CDR1 is SGDLS and CDR2 YYNGEE.

Specimen: peripheral blood. This clonotype was sampled from a man younger than 35 with COVID-19, enrolled during active disease. The chain recombines TRBV9 with TRBJ2-2; 7 bases align to TRBD1. The CDR3 here is CASSGVGGSGELFF. Written as DNA, the CDR3 is TGTGCCAGCAGCGGGGTAGGGGGCTCCGGGGAGCTGTTTTTT.